This T cell receptor beta chain derives from a study of blood T cells in healthy people across ages. Study-wide points: Getting older went along with TCR beta diversity per million T cells dropping roughly linearly.

To note about this clonotype: Its antigen is unidentified.

This CDR3 spans 14 amino acids. The germline V gene encodes CDR1 DFQATT and CDR2 SNEGSKA (reference sequence). Between the trimmed V and J ends, which lost 1 base and 7 bases, there was a span of 14 bases. A second PCR, run for roughly 6 to 11 cycles, used a sample-barcoded 5' primer plus a J-beta primer mix. A 12-random-nucleotide template-switch adaptor tagged each cDNA molecule. TCRdb called the 5' RACE reads again in MiXCR, with one record for every CDR3 protein. The table lists 550,000 to 750,000 distinct CDR3 sequences, more than 20% of them singletons. This receptor was taken from a man in his 70s in good health. The rearrangement joins TRBV20-1 to TRBJ2-1; tentatively, D is TRBD1 (6 bases). The sample was blood. The CDR3 loop reads CSARVRGGVNEQFF. The CDR3 nucleotides are TGCAGTGCTAGAGTACGTGGGGGCGTAAATGAGCAGTTCTTC.